The TCR beta chain described here comes from a study of shared clonotypes between healthy human individuals. Study background: Plates per donor: three CD4 naive, three CD4 memory, two CD8 naive, one CD8 memory. Overall study findings and caveats: Researchers sampled only blood; tissue repertoires likely differ.

For this clone: Its antigen is unknown.

Trimming took off 10 bases at V and 6 bases at J, with 15 bases between the two ends. Germline V gene lookup returns CDR1 MDHEN and CDR2 SYDVKM. This CDR3 is built from 13 residues. Replicate PCRs run on sorted subsets employed about 220 ng DNA, 30,000 to 35,000 T cell genomes. In the authors' workflow: Without quality scores, immunoSEQ junctional reads could not be filtered like full-length reads. Repertoires were generated with immunoSEQ multiplex PCR, while TCRdb's copy carries only in-frame clones and drops some. That table is the source of V, J and clone size, and D and trimming were worked out from the DNA. The profile shows a few million clones, approximately 93% of them singletons.

The V and J genes are TRBV28 and TRBJ1-4, with D perhaps matching TRBD1 (5 bases). The sequence was obtained from a man aged 18 to 35 in good health. Some clones in this sample may be carry-over from other donors' samples. The sequenced sample consisted of naive CD4+ T cells from PBMCs. Described subset: CD45RA+ positively selected. In DNA, the CDR3 is TGTGCCACCAGCGGGGCGGATGATGAAAAACTGTTTTTT. Protein product: CATSGADDEKLFF.